These 5 T cell receptor beta chains share one sample of origin, sequenced in a study of cytomegalovirus exposure and HLA in healthy donors (TCRdb year 2017). The library was generated by the immunoSEQ multiplex PCR assay. For the multiplex PCR, a mixture combining 60 forward primers for TCR Vbeta segments and 13 reverse primers for TCR Jbeta segments was used. Drawn from immuneACCESS, this table holds only the in-frame rearrangements with V and J called that TCRdb kept. Clones are partly lost; checked studies trace under half to an unresolved V gene and leave the rest unexplained. The sample data list 75,000 to 90,000 clones, and around 79% of these were observed just once. The ten largest clones capture under 15% of the sample. The specimen was PBMCs. The receptors come from a human donor in good health.

The V and J genes are TRBV29-1 and TRBJ1-1, with TRBD1 matching over 7 bases. CDR3 size: 13 residues. The junction had 6 bases not matched to a gene; V was cut back by 0 bases and J by 8 bases. Germline CDR1 is SQVTM and CDR2 is ANQGSEA. The CDR3 protein is CSVEESVQGEAFF. The CDR3 bases are TGCAGCGTTGAAGAAAGCGTACAGGGGGAAGCTTTCTTT.

Only a few counts were recorded for this clone. The chain carries TRBV14 and TRBJ2-1; 10 nucleotides align to TRBD2. This CDR3 contains 18 residues. CDR1 and CDR2 (germline): SGHDN, FVKESK. The trim removed 0 bases at V and 8 bases at J, leaving 13 bases unmatched. This chain's CDR3 is CASSQDLRAGGSLDEQFF. The CDR3 DNA sequence: TGTGCCAGCAGCCAAGATCTTAGAGCGGGGGGGAGTTTGGATGAGCAGTTCTTC.

The chain is built from TRBV4-3 and TRBJ1-2; D is perhaps TRBD1 (5 bases). The CDR3 totals 13 residues. Germline V lookup: CDR1 LGHNA, CDR2 YSLEER. The V end was cut by 0 bases, the J end by 4 bases, with 6 bases between. This CDR3 is CASSQDDSYGYTF. Written as DNA, the CDR3 is TGCGCCAGCAGCCAAGATGACAGCTATGGCTACACCTTC.

V is TRBV15 and J is TRBJ1-5; 8 nucleotides match TRBD1. Germline CDR1 LNHNV, CDR2 YYDKDF (reference sequence). The CDR3 loop spans 18 amino acids. J lost 4 bases, V lost 3 bases, and 14 bases had no gene match. CDR3 bases: TGTGCCACCAGCAGCCCTCTGGACAGGGTTGACGGGAATCAGCCCCAGCATTTT. Its protein product is CATSSPLDRVDGNQPQHF. The whole variable domain, filled in from reference TRBV15 and TRBJ1-5, reads DAMVIQNPRYQVTQFGKPVTLSCSQTLNHNVMYWYQQKSSQAPKLLFHYYDKDFNNEADTPDNFQSRRPNTSFCFLDIRSPGLGDTAMYLCATSSPLDRVDGNQPQHFGDGTRLSIL.

This sequence joins TRBV9 and TRBJ1-5, with TRBD1 matching 7 bases. The CDR3 is made up of 15 amino acids. V shed 4 bases, J shed 1 base, and the junction held 5 bases outside the gene matches. Germline V lookup: CDR1 SGDLS, CDR2 YYNGEE. Here the CDR3 reads CASSPTGLSNQPQHF. The CDR3 nucleotides read TGTGCCAGCAGCCCGACAGGGCTAAGCAATCAGCCCCAGCATTTT.